Each of the 30 T cell receptor beta chains below was sequenced from the same sample in a study of T cells after yellow fever vaccination. TCRdb analysed the 5' RACE reads with MiXCR anew, one entry per CDR3 protein. Counted here are fewer than 400,000 distinct CDR3 sequences, roughly 6.1% occurring once; the ten biggest clones make up over 12%. The sequences come from PBMCs, collected 5 days after the yellow fever booster vaccination. These receptors were taken from a man aged 25-45 years who received the YFV17D yellow fever vaccine.

Only a few counts were recorded for this clonotype. CDR3 loop: CASAGTAYNEQFF. DNA of the CDR3: TGTGCCAGTGCCGGGACGGCCTACAATGAGCAGTTCTTC. This chain links TRBV19 with TRBJ2-1; D might be TRBD1 or TRBD2, each matching 5 bases. The CDR3 covers 13 residues. The V end was cut by 8 bases, the J end by 2 bases, with 10 bases between. Germline-derived CDR1 and CDR2 are LNHDA and SQIVND (reference sequence).

This clonotype was counted between two and nine times. The CDR3: CSARDDLYSNQPQHF. The CDR3 nucleotides read TGCAGTGCTAGAGATGACCTATATAGCAATCAGCCCCAGCATTTT. The chain uses TRBV20-1 and TRBJ1-5; unclear D gene. Trimming pared 0 bases from V and 0 bases from J, leaving 9 bases between. The germline V gene encodes CDR1 DFQATT and CDR2 SNEGSKA (reference sequence). The CDR3 is 15 residues long.

The chain combines TRBV7-2 with TRBJ2-1; D unclear. The CDR3 extends over 12 amino acids. Germline V CDR1 and CDR2: SGHTA, FQGNSA. Trimming pared 2 bases from V and 10 bases from J, leaving 9 bases between. CDR3 nucleotide sequence: TGTGCCAGCAGCTTACCGTTCGGGGAGCAGTTCTTC. Amino acid sequence: CASSLPFGEQFF.

This clonotype was observed at least ten times. The genes are TRBV5-1 and TRBJ2-1; D gene uncertain. CDR1 is SGHRS and CDR2 is YFSETQ in the germline V gene. Trimming shortened V by 1 base and J by 8 bases, and 4 bases separated the two germline ends. This CDR3 is 11 amino acids long. Here the CDR3 DNA reads TGCGCCAGCAGCTTGTACGATGAGCAGTTCTTC. Encoded protein: CASSLYDEQFF.

This chain joins TRBV28 and TRBJ1-2; the match to TRBD1 covers 8 bases. The germline CDR1 and CDR2 sequences are MDHEN and SYDVKM. Trimming cost V 3 bases and J 6 bases; bases outside gene matches: 12. The length of the CDR3 is 16 residues. The DNA of the CDR3 is TGTGCCAGCAGTTTGGAAAGGACAGGGATAATGGATGGCTACACCTTC. This encodes CASSLERTGIMDGYTF.

This clonotype was seen more than once but under ten times. The chain combines TRBV6-5 with TRBJ2-7; 8 nucleotides align to TRBD1. This CDR3 region has 16 residues. V shed 0 bases and J 2 bases; nucleotides not matched to a gene: 6. CDR1 MNHEY and CDR2 SVGAGI come from the germline V gene. The DNA for the CDR3 is TGTGCCAGCAGTTACTCGCCGGACAGGGCAACCTACGAGCAGTACTTC. Residues: CASSYSPDRATYEQYF.

A note on this clonotype: A much bigger clone sits one base away, suggesting this may be a read error. The rearrangement uses TRBV29-1 and TRBJ2-1, with D possibly TRBD2 on 11 matching bases. Germline CDR1 SQVTM, CDR2 ANQGSEA. This CDR3 contains 15 residues. CDR3: CSDRGLLAGGDEQFF. CDR3 nucleotides: TGCAGTGACAGGGGGCTGCTAGCGGGAGGCGATGAGCAGTTCTTC.

Ten or more counts support this clonotype. The genes are TRBV20-1 and TRBJ2-5; 8 positions match TRBD2. The V gene's germline CDR1 is DFQATT and CDR2 SNEGSKA (reference sequence). This CDR3 has 21 amino acids. V lost 1 base to trimming and J lost 1 base; unmatched junction nucleotides: 23. CDR3 in amino acids: CSARGAPNSGEREDFQETQYF. CDR3 nucleotide sequence: TGCAGTGCTAGAGGGGCCCCGAATAGCGGGGAGCGAGAAGACTTCCAAGAGACCCAGTACTTC.

Written as DNA, the CDR3 is TGTGCCAGCAGCTTAGACCAGGGCGCTGGGGCCAACGTCCTGACTTTC. It is translated as CASSLDQGAGANVLTF. The rearrangement uses TRBV7-2 and TRBJ2-6, with D perhaps matching TRBD1 (5 bases). Germline CDR1 reads SGHTA; CDR2 reads FQGNSA. Trimming removed 1 base at V and 2 bases at J, with 9 bases between. The CDR3 covers 16 residues.

This clonotype has at least ten counts. CDR3 nucleotide sequence: TGTGCCAGTAGCAAAAGCGGGAACCCCCTCAATGAGCAGTTCTTC. Translation gives CASSKSGNPLNEQFF. V usage is TRBV19 and J usage is TRBJ2-1; 7 bases line up with TRBD2. V dropped 6 bases and J dropped 6; count of bases not matched to a gene: 11. CDR1 and CDR2 from the germline V gene are LNHDA and SQIVND (reference sequence). The CDR3 is 15 amino acids.

This clonotype was recorded many times. J is TRBJ2-3 and V is TRBV7-2, with D maybe TRBD1 (6 bases). The CDR3 length is 12 residues. The V end was cut by 5 bases, the J end by 8 bases, with 11 bases between. The germline gives CDR1 SGHTA, CDR2 FQGNSA. CDR3 DNA: TGTGCCAGCAGCCCAAGGGGGTCTACGCAGTATTTT. It translates to CASSPRGSTQYF.

V gene TRBV11-2 combines with J gene TRBJ1-5, with TRBD1 identical over 9 bases. V gave up 1 base and J gave up 11 bases; unmatched junction bases: 6. The CDR3 covers 14 residues. CDR1 is SGHAT and CDR2 is FQNNGV in the germline V gene. The CDR3 DNA follows: TGTGCCAGCAGCTTAGGGGGGACAGGGACGGCCCAGCATTTT. Translating gives CASSLGGTGTAQHF.

The sample holds a few counts of this clonotype. This chain joins TRBV20-1 and TRBJ2-3; 8 nucleotides align to TRBD2. The length of the CDR3 is 14 residues. V was pared by 3 bases and J by 4 bases, with 6 bases of the junction left unmatched. Germline V gene data show CDR1 as DFQATT and CDR2 as SNEGSKA (reference sequence). The CDR3 reads CSARTGRGADTQYF. The CDR3 DNA is TGCAGTGCTAGGACTGGGCGGGGGGCAGATACGCAGTATTTT.

This clonotype was observed many times. The gene calls are TRBV20-1 and TRBJ2-7, with D possibly matching TRBD2 (6 bases). The ends were cut back, 2 bases at V and 2 bases at J, with 22 bases in the middle. Germline loops: CDR1 DFQATT, CDR2 SNEGSKA (reference sequence). This CDR3 contains 17 residues. The CDR3 DNA reads as TGCAGTGCTAGAACGGGACTCCTCTCCAAAACTGCCTACGAGCAGTACTTC. Translation: CSARTGLLSKTAYEQYF.

V gene TRBV20-1 combines with J gene TRBJ2-2, with D perhaps matching TRBD2 (6 bases). Trimming took 1 base from V and 2 from J, leaving 11 bases between them. The CDR3 has 15 amino acids. Germline values: CDR1 DFQATT, CDR2 SNEGSKA (reference sequence). CDR3 in amino acids: CSARGGGANTGELFF. The CDR3 nucleotides read TGCAGTGCTAGAGGGGGCGGGGCTAACACCGGGGAGCTGTTTTTT.

The rearrangement joins TRBV12-3 or TRBV12-4 to TRBJ2-3, with D tentatively TRBD2 (5 bases). CDR3 size: 14 residues. V was shortened by 3 bases and J by 5 bases, with 12 bases between the two germline ends. The DNA for the CDR3 is TGTGCCAGCAGTTTCGGGGAACGAGGAGATACGCAGTATTTT. It codes for CASSFGERGDTQYF.

This clonotype occurred a few times. The chain is built from TRBV21-1 and TRBJ2-3; the D call of TRBD2 is as the table states it, not checked on the DNA. TRBV21-1 constitutes a pseudogene. This CDR3 has 20 residues. CDR3 coding DNA: TGTGCCAGCAGCAAAGATGGGGCTTTTAGTGCTAGCGAGAGCACAGATACGCAGTATTTT. Its translation: CASSKDGAFSASESTDTQYF.

This chain joins TRBV6-5 and TRBJ2-7, with a weak D call TRBD2 (6 bases). V lost 0 bases and J 3 bases, leaving 15 bases between the germline ends. CDR1 MNHEY and CDR2 SVGAGI come from the germline V gene. CDR3 length: 16 residues. The CDR3 sequence: CASSYSWGDPYYEQYF. The CDR3 DNA follows: TGTGCCAGCAGTTACTCGTGGGGGGACCCCTACTACGAGCAGTACTTC.

The V and J genes are TRBV5-1 and TRBJ1-1; D is uncertain. This CDR3 is built from 14 residues. Germline V gene sequence: CDR1 SGHRS, CDR2 YFSETQ. Trimming cost V 0 bases and J 8 bases, with 14 bases left between them. CDR3 loop: CASSLASAGREAFF. As DNA, the CDR3 is TGCGCCAGCAGCTTGGCCTCGGCGGGCAGAGAAGCTTTCTTT. The full variable domain, rest sourced from reference TRBV5-1 and TRBJ1-1, is KAGVTQTPRYLIKTRGQQVTLSCSPISGHRSVSWYQQTPGQGLQFLFEYFSETQRNKGNFPGRFSGRQFSNSRSEMNVSTLELGDSALYLCASSLASAGREAFFGQGTRLTVV.

In this sample, this clonotype turned up many times. The gene calls are TRBV7-8 and TRBJ2-5; 8 bases line up with TRBD1. This CDR3 is built from 14 residues. Per germline, CDR1 SGHVS and CDR2 FQNEAQ. The V segment lost 5 bases and the J segment 5 bases; nucleotides outside the gene matches: 7. CDR3 DNA: TGTGCCAGCAGCCCCCCCAGGGGGCGCGAGACCCAGTACTTC. This gives the protein CASSPPRGRETQYF.

This chain links TRBV7-2 with TRBJ2-7, with 7 bases that match TRBD1. The CDR3 spans 16 residues. The germline CDR1 and CDR2 sequences are SGHTA and FQGNSA. V dropped 1 base and J dropped 2; count of bases not matched to a gene: 8. CDR3 amino acids: CASSLVVDRTAYEQYF. CDR3 sequence (DNA): TGTGCCAGCAGCTTAGTGGTGGACAGGACGGCCTACGAGCAGTACTTC.

This clonotype was picked up a small number of times. The rearrangement links TRBV7-8 to TRBJ2-7, with a tentative D call TRBD1 (6 bases). The length of the CDR3 is 12 residues. The V end lost 0 bases, the J end lost 8 bases, and 8 bases lay between the germline ends. Looked up from germline, CDR1 is SGHVS and CDR2 is FQNEAQ. The CDR3 loop is CASSLAGGQQYF. The CDR3, as DNA: TGTGCCAGCAGCTTAGCTGGGGGCCAGCAGTACTTC.

This clonotype was detected only a few times. V is TRBV4-3 and J is TRBJ2-1; 10 bases align to TRBD2. Germline V gene sequence: CDR1 LGHNA, CDR2 YSLEER. This CDR3 is built from 15 residues. The V and J ends lost 6 bases and 3 bases, in that order; junction bases with no gene match: 5. The CDR3 DNA follows: TGCGCCAGCAGTCAGCGGGGGGGGGGCTACAATGAGCAGTTCTTC. Protein product: CASSQRGGGYNEQFF.

This clonotype was picked up a small number of times. The chain is built from TRBV20-1 and TRBJ1-5; maybe TRBD1 (5 bases). Trimming left V 3 bases short and J 4 bases short, with 10 bases between. CDR3 length equals 13 residues. Germline V gene sequence: CDR1 DFQATT, CDR2 SNEGSKA (reference sequence). CDR3 protein: CSASSTVNQPQHF. The CDR3 DNA follows: TGCAGTGCTAGTTCGACAGTTAATCAGCCCCAGCATTTT.

This clonotype was observed at least ten times. The rearrangement joins TRBV5-6 to TRBJ1-1; 8 nucleotides match TRBD1. The V and J ends lost 0 bases and 0 bases, in that order; junction bases with no gene match: 4. The CDR3 sequence is 16 residues long. The germline gives CDR1 SGHDT, CDR2 YYEEEE. The CDR3 is CASSLEQGVVNTEAFF. The CDR3 DNA sequence: TGTGCCAGCAGCTTGGAACAGGGGGTGGTGAACACTGAAGCTTTCTTT.

This clonotype was counted ten times or more. This chain connects TRBV9 to TRBJ1-4; D gene ambiguous. The germline gives CDR1 SGDLS, CDR2 YYNGEE. V was shortened by 4 bases and J by 7 bases, with 11 bases between the two germline ends. The CDR3 covers 13 residues. The CDR3 coding sequence is TGTGCCAGCAGCCGGAGGGAGAGTGAAAAACTGTTTTTT. Translated, it gives CASSRRESEKLFF. The full variable domain, in which reference TRBV9 and TRBJ1-4 provide the parts outside the CDR3, is DSGVTQTPKHLITATGQRVTLRCSPRSGDLSVYWYQQSLDQGLQFLIQYYNGEERAKGNILERFSAQQFPDLHSELNLSSLELGDSALYFCASSRRESEKLFFGSGTQLSVL.

Turning to this clonotype: One end of the junction is discordant with germline, which a read error may explain. This chain links TRBV7-7 with TRBJ2-3; no clear D gene. This CDR3 is 13 amino acids long. In germline, CDR1 is SSHAT, CDR2 FNYEAQ (reference sequence). Here the CDR3 reads CASSLDLADTQYF. CDR3 nucleotides: TGTGCTAGCAGCTTAGATTTGGCAGATACGCAGTATTTT.

This clonotype was seen a few times. This CDR3 reads CASSSQKGGHSYEQYF. CDR3 DNA: TGTGCCAGCAGTTCCCAAAAAGGGGGCCATTCCTACGAGCAGTACTTC. J is TRBJ2-7 and V is TRBV6-5, with 7 bases that match TRBD1. This CDR3 contains 16 residues. The ends lost 4 bases at V and 1 base at J; junction bases unmatched: 10. In germline, CDR1 is MNHEY, CDR2 SVGAGI.

This clonotype was detected ten times or more. This sequence joins TRBV6-6 and TRBJ2-1; D unresolved. Per germline, CDR1 MNHNY and CDR2 SVGAGI (reference sequence). The ends were cut back, 4 bases at V and 8 bases at J, with 9 bases in the middle. This CDR3 spans 12 amino acids. The CDR3, as DNA: TGTGCCAGCAGTTCCCTCCGGGATGAGCAGTTCTTC. It translates to CASSSLRDEQFF.

The chain couples TRBV15 to TRBJ2-5; no reliable D call. This CDR3 is 17 amino acids long. Trimming pared 5 bases from V and 3 bases from J, leaving 22 bases between. The V gene's germline CDR1 is LNHNV and CDR2 YYDKDF (reference sequence). CDR3 DNA: TGTGCCACCAGCTTCACGGCCGAGTCAGACCTTAAAGAGACCCAGTACTTC. Translation: CATSFTAESDLKETQYF.